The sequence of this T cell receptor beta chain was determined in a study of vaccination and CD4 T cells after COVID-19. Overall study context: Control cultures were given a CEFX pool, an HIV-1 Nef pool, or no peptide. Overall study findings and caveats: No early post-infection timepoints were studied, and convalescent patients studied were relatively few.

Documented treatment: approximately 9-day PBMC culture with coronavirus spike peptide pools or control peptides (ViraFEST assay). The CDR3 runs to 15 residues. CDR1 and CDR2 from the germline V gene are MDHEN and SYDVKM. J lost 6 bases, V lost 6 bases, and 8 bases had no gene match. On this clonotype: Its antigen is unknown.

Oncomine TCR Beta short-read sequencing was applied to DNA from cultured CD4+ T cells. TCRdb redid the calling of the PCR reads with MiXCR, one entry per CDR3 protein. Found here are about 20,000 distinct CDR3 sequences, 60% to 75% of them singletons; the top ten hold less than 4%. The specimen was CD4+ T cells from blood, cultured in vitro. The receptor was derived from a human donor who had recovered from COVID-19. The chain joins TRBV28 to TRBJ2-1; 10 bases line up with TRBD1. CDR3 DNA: TGTGCCAGCAGACGTCCGGGACAGGGGACCAATGAGCAGTTCTTC. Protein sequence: CASRRPGQGTNEQFF.